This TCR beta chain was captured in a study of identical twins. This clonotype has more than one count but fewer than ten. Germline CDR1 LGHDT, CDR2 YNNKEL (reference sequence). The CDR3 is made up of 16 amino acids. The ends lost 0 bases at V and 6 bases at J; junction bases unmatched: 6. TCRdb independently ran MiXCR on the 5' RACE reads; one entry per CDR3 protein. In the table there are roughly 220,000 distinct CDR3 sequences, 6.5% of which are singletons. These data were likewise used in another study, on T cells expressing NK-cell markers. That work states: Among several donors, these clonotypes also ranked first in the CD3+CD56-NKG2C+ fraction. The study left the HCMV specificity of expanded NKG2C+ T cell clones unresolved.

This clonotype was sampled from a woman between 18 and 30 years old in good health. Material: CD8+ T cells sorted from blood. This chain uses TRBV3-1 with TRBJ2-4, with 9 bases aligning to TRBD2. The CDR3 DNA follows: TGTGCCAGCAGCCAAGAACGCGGGGGGGCCGGAAACATTCAGTACTTC. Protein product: CASSQERGGAGNIQYF.